Listed below are T cell receptor beta chains from one sample, sequenced in a study of blood T cells in healthy people across ages. TCRdb reprocessed the 5' RACE reads with MiXCR, giving one entry per CDR3 protein. Here the sample spans fewer than 750,000 distinct CDR3 sequences, over 40% being singletons. Sequencing input: blood. The receptors originated from a woman older than 75 in good health. Both conserved end residues are part of each CDR3. The D gene is left open where the match is weak. The size entry is marked missing in some rows and otherwise reads once, few, many or a size class.

TRBJ2-7 | - | TRBV27 | TRBD2 | CASRAGTMSAYEQYF | TGTGCCAGCAGAGCCGGGACTATGAGCGCGTACGAGCAGTACTTC
TRBJ2-2 | - | TRBV5-6 | - | CASSSRDGTTEELFF | TGTGCCAGCAGCTCTCGGGACGGGACCACCGAGGAGCTGTTTTTT
TRBJ2-1 | - | TRBV12-3/TRBV12-4 | - | CASSVRAGEQFF | TGTGCCAGCAGTGTGAGGGCAGGTGAGCAGTTCTTC
TRBJ2-5 | - | TRBV10-3 | - | CAISEVRGGSETQYF | TGTGCCATCAGTGAGGTCAGGGGAGGTTCTGAGACCCAGTACTTC
TRBJ2-7 | - | TRBV12-3/TRBV12-4 | - | CASSFYFSYEQYF | TGTGCCAGCAGTTTCTACTTTAGCTACGAGCAGTACTTC
TRBJ2-7 | many | TRBV12-3/TRBV12-4 | TRBD2 | CASRTSGKPYEQYF | TGTGCCAGCAGGACTAGCGGCAAACCCTACGAGCAGTACTTC
TRBJ2-3 | many | TRBV12-3/TRBV12-4 | TRBD1 | CASSFRQGQNTQYF | TGTGCCAGCAGTTTCCGACAGGGTCAAAATACGCAGTATTTT
TRBJ2-7 | - | TRBV25-1 | - | CASSQSPMGRGRFYEQYF | TGTGCCAGCAGTCAATCCCCGATGGGCAGGGGACGTTTCTACGAGCAGTACTTC
TRBJ1-3 | - | TRBV3-1 | - | CASSQVGAGNTIYF | TGTGCCAGCAGCCAAGTAGGGGCTGGAAACACCATATATTTT
TRBJ1-4 | - | TRBV12-3/TRBV12-4 | - | CASSGEKLFF | TGTGCCAGCTCGGGTGAAAAACTGTTTTTT
TRBJ2-1 | few | TRBV3-1 | - | CASSQALNEQFF | TGTGCCAGCAGCCAAGCTCTAAATGAGCAGTTCTTC
TRBJ1-6 | few | TRBV12-3/TRBV12-4 | TRBD1 | CASSLAGTGTPLHF | TGTGCCAGCAGTTTGGCCGGGACAGGGACACCCCTCCACTTT
TRBJ1-2 | - | TRBV3-1 | - | CASSQGDLSYTF | TGTGCCAGCAGCCAAGGTGACCTTTCCTACACCTTC
TRBJ2-5 | many | TRBV5-1 | - | CASSLATVRSETQYF | TGCGCCAGCAGCTTGGCAACAGTGAGGTCGGAGACCCAGTACTTC
TRBJ2-2 | - | TRBV7-9 | TRBD1 | CASSSGQGTYTGELFF | TGTGCCAGCAGTTCTGGACAGGGGACTTACACCGGGGAGCTGTTTTTT
TRBJ2-3 | many | TRBV6-5 | TRBD1 | CASRYGTASDTQYF | TGTGCCAGCAGATACGGGACAGCTTCAGATACGCAGTATTTT
TRBJ2-1 | many | TRBV6-6 | - | CASSLRWGNEQFF | TGTGCCAGCAGTTTACGATGGGGAAATGAGCAGTTCTTC
TRBJ2-1 | once | TRBV12-3/TRBV12-4 | TRBD1 | CASRSTGGRETQFF | TGTGCCAGTCGATCGACAGGGGGCCGGGAGACCCAGTTCTTC
TRBJ1-4 | few | TRBV9 | - | CASSSGLGVQFSEKLFF | TGTGCCAGCAGCTCGGGGCTGGGGGTCCAGTTTAGTGAAAAACTGTTTTTT
TRBJ1-1 | - | TRBV6-2/TRBV6-3 | TRBD1 | CASSYNVWPGQTNTEAFF | TGTGCCAGCAGTTACAATGTATGGCCGGGACAGACGAACACTGAAGCTTTCTTT
TRBJ2-2 | few | TRBV5-1 | - | CASSPARALNTGELFF | TGCGCCAGCAGCCCGGCTAGGGCCCTGAACACCGGGGAGCTGTTTTTT
TRBJ2-3 | - | TRBV20-1 | TRBD2 | CSATRLAGGSDTQYF | TGCAGTGCTACGAGACTAGCGGGAGGGTCAGATACGCAGTATTTT
TRBJ2-1 | many | TRBV4-2 | TRBD2 | CASSQESQRGGGFNEQFF | TGTGCCAGCAGCCAAGAGTCCCAGCGGGGGGGAGGTTTTAATGAGCAGTTCTTC
TRBJ1-1 | - | TRBV19 | - | CASRIGGTEAFF | TGTGCCAGTCGGATCGGGGGGACTGAAGCTTTCTTT
TRBJ2-3 | many | TRBV3-1 | - | CASSRLAADTQYF | TGTGCCAGCAGCCGTCTAGCAGCAGATACGCAGTATTTT
TRBJ2-7 | - | TRBV6-5 | - | CASSETVSYEQYF | TGTGCCAGCAGTGAGACGGTCTCCTACGAGCAGTACTTC
TRBJ1-1 | - | TRBV12-3/TRBV12-4 | TRBD1 | CASTPQGANTEAFF | TGTGCCAGCACCCCACAGGGGGCGAACACTGAAGCTTTCTTT
TRBJ2-1 | many | TRBV28 | TRBD2 | CASSPGTRYHEQFF | TGTGCCAGCAGTCCCGGGACTAGGTACCATGAGCAGTTCTTC
TRBJ2-5 | once | TRBV9 | - | CASSVERETQYF | TGTGCCAGCAGCGTGGAGAGGGAGACCCAGTACTTC
TRBJ1-1 | - | TRBV7-2 | - | CASRSDLSLGAFF | TGTGCCAGCAGATCAGATCTCTCGTTGGGAGCTTTCTTT
TRBJ1-2 | once | TRBV7-2 | - | CASSTGTSYGYTF | TGTGCCAGCAGCACCGGGACCTCCTATGGCTACACCTTC
TRBJ2-3 | - | TRBV5-1 | - | CASSSAQGGLSGTQYF | TGCGCCAGCAGCTCGGCACAGGGAGGGCTTTCGGGTACGCAGTATTTT
TRBJ2-2 | many | TRBV6-5 | TRBD2 | CASSYSPSGGYTGELFF | TGTGCCAGCAGTTACTCCCCTAGCGGAGGGTACACCGGGGAGCTGTTTTTT
TRBJ2-3 | few | TRBV5-6 | - | CASSPIRGDTQYF | TGTGCCAGCAGTCCGATTCGGGGAGATACGCAGTATTTT
TRBJ2-7 | - | TRBV2 | - | CASSNLEQYF | TGTGCCAGCAGTAACCTTGAGCAGTACTTC
TRBJ2-3 | - | TRBV20-1 | - | CSAEKGVGKQYF | TGCAGTGCCGAAAAGGGGGTAGGGAAGCAGTATTTT
TRBJ2-5 | few | TRBV12-5 | - | CASGVGRDQETQYF | TGTGCTAGTGGTGTGGGCCGTGACCAAGAGACCCAGTACTTC